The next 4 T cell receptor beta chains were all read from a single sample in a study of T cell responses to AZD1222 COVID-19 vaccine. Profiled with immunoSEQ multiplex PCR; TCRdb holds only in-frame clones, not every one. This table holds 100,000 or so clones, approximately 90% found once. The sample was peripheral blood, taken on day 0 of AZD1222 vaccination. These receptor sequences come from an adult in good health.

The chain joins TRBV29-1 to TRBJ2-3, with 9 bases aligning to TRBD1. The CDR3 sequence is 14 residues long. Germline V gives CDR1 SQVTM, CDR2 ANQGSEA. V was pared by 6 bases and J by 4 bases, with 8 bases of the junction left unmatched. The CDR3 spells CSVDDRGRADTQYF. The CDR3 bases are TGCAGCGTGGACGACAGGGGGAGGGCAGATACGCAGTATTTT.

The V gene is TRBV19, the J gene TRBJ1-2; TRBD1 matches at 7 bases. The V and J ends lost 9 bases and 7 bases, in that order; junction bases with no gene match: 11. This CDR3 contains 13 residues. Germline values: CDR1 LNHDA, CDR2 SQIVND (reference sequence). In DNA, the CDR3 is TGTGCCAGCTCCACCGGGACAGATATTGGCTACACCTTC. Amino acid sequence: CASSTGTDIGYTF. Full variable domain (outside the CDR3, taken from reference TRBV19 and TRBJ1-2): DGGITQSPKYLFRKEGQNVTLSCEQNLNHDAMYWYRQDPGQGLRLIYYSQIVNDFQKGDIAEGYSVSREKKESFPLTVTSAQKNPTAFYLCASSTGTDIGYTFGSGTRLTVV.

CDR3 DNA: TGTGCCAGCAGCTTAGTCGGGGTGGGCCAGCCCCAGCATTTT. Protein product: CASSLVGVGQPQHF. The chain carries TRBV7-9 and TRBJ1-5; no clear D. V was shortened by 1 base and J by 7 bases, with 11 bases between the two germline ends. Germline assignment: CDR1 SEHNR and CDR2 FQNEAQ (reference sequence). The CDR3 has 14 amino acids.

CDR3 bases: TGTGCCAGCAGCCTGGATATAGGGGGCCAAGAGACCCAGTACTTC. It translates to CASSLDIGGQETQYF. The gene calls are TRBV5-6 and TRBJ2-5; TRBD1 is a possible D gene (6 bases). The CDR3 consists of 15 residues. CDR1 and CDR2 from the germline V gene are SGHDT and YYEEEE. Trimming shortened V by 4 bases and J by 1 base, and 14 bases separated the two germline ends.